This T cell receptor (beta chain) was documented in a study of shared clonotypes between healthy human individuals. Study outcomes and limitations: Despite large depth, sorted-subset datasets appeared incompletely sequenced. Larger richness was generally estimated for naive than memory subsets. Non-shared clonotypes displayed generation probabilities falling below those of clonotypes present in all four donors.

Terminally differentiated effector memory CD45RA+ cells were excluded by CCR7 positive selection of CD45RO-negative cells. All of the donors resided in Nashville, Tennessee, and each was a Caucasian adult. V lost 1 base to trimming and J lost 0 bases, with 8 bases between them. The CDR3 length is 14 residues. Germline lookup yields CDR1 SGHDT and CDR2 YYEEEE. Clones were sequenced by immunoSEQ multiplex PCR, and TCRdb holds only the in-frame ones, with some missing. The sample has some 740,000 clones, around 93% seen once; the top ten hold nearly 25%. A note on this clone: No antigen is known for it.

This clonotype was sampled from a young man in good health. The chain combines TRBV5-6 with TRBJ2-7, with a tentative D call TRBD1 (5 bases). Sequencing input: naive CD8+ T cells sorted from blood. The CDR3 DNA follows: TGTGCCAGCAGCTTGTATGACAGCTCCTACGAGCAGTACTTC. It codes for CASSLYDSSYEQYF.